The subject of this entry is one T cell receptor beta chain. Its specificity is not known. The data were taken from a study of cytomegalovirus exposure and HLA in healthy donors. The PCR ran on 60 Vbeta and 13 Jbeta primers. Measured with immunoSEQ multiplex PCR; TCRdb has only the in-frame clones, and not every one. This table has about 130,000 clones, roughly four fifths appearing once. V was shortened by 2 bases and J by 0 bases, with 8 bases between the two germline ends. CDR1 is SGHVS, CDR2 FQNEAQ, per germline. This CDR3 is built from 15 residues. Findings of the study overall: In a later analysis, several top co-occurrence clusters appeared linked to parvovirus B19, influenza, CMV and Epstein-Barr virus.

V usage is TRBV7-8 and J usage is TRBJ1-5; no firm D call. The material sequenced was PBMCs. This receptor was identified in a girl aged 2-10 years in good health and CMV-seronegative. CDR3 DNA: TGTGCCAGCAGCTTAAATGAGGTTAGCAATCAGCCCCAGCATTTT. This codes for CASSLNEVSNQPQHF.